The clone carrying this TCR beta chain showed up just a few times. Antigen: not known. The sample originates from a study of CD8 T cells in ankylosing spondylitis. Regarding the study as a whole: Reportedly, significant enrichment of disease-linked clones occurred in matched ankylosing spondylitis synovial fluid. A TCR beta motif of fewer than ten highly homologous variants seemed to mark ankylosing spondylitis blood.

Each TCR beta library was made by quantitative 5'-RACE that incorporated molecular barcodes. TCRdb re-analysed the 5' RACE reads in MiXCR, keeping a single row per CDR3 protein. The sample lists around 130,000 distinct CDR3 sequences, about 15% occurring once. CDR3 length: 17 residues. With 0 bases clipped from V and 2 bases from J, the junction kept 8 bases outside the gene matches. Per the germline V gene, CDR1 is SEHNR and CDR2 is FQNEAQ (reference sequence). The rearrangement uses TRBV7-9 and TRBJ2-5, with TRBD2 matching over 8 bases. Sequencing was performed on blood, either unsorted or a sorted T cell fraction (not recorded which). This TCR was sampled from a male donor with ankylosing spondylitis. The CDR3: CASSLAVIASGQETQYF. The CDR3 DNA sequence: TGTGCCAGCAGCTTAGCGGTGATTGCTAGCGGGCAAGAGACCCAGTACTTC. Based on the CDR3 plus reference TRBV7-9 and TRBJ2-5, the full variable domain is DTGVSQNPRHKITKRGQNVTFRCDPISEHNRLYWYRQTLGQGPEFLTYFQNEAQLEKSRLLSDRFSAERPKGSFSTLEIQRTEQGDSAMYLCASSLAVIASGQETQYFGPGTRLLVL.